The clone carrying this T cell receptor beta chain has at least ten counts. Its cognate antigen is unknown. The CDR3 is made up of 17 amino acids. Trimming pared 3 bases from V and 1 base from J, leaving 16 bases between. CDR1 is SEHNR, CDR2 FQNEAQ, per germline (reference sequence). Authors of the study amplified TCR beta CDR3 regions from RNA transcripts. The study used the HTBI primer set for a first-round RT-PCR of the TCR CDR3. TCRdb independently ran MiXCR on the multiplex PCR reads; one entry per CDR3 protein. The repertoire holds 600,000 or so distinct CDR3 sequences, 11% to 15% seen once, with about 7% in the top ten. These data come from a study of T cells in Graves' hyperthyroidism and ophthalmopathy. Overall study results and limits: Also found in blood were most expanded thyroid clonotypes above 0.001. Ophthalmopathy got predicted by the model a median approximately six months before its onset.

Patients having uncontrolled infection, another autoimmune disease, pregnancy or lactation were not included. The specimen sequenced was blood. This chain joins TRBV7-9 and TRBJ2-4; a weak D match, TRBD1 (5 bases). This TCR was sampled from a woman younger than 30 with Graves' ophthalmopathy. The CDR3 sequence is CASSLTVMPKAKNIQYF. The CDR3 bases are TGTGCCAGCAGCTTGACAGTCATGCCTAAGGCCAAAAACATTCAGTACTTC.